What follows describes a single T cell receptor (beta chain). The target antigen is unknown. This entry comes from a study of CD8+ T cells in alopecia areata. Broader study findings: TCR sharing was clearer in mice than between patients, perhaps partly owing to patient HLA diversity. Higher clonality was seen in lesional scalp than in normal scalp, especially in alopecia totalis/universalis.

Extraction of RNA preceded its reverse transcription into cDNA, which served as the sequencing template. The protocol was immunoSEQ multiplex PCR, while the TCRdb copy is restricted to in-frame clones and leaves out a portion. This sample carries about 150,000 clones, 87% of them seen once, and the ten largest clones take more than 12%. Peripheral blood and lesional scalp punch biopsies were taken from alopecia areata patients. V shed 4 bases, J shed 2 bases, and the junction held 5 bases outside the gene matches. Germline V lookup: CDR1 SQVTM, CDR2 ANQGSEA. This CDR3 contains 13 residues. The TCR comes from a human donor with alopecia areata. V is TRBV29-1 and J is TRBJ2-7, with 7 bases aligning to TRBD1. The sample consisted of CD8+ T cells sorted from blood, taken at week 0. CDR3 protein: CSVVPGTAYEQYF. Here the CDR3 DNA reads TGCAGCGTTGTGCCGGGGACAGCCTACGAGCAGTACTTC.